The rows below give T cell receptor beta chains drawn from one sample of a study of T-cell reconstitution after alpha-beta-depleted transplantation in children. Each CDR3 protein is one row after TCRdb ran MiXCR on the PCR reads. The table has about 200,000 distinct CDR3 sequences, around a sixth seen once; the top ten hold roughly two fifths. The sequenced sample was PBMCs, mostly from graft donor cells, obtained 360 days after TCRalphabeta/CD19-depleted stem cell transplant. Receptor source: a male patient between 2 and 10 years old who had a stem cell transplant for acute lymphoblastic leukemia, so the T cells may come from the graft donor. Both conserved end residues are trimmed from each CDR3.

v_gene	len	CDR3aa
TRBV7-9	11	ASSPLEGGELF
TRBV20-1	10	SASKGDYGYT
TRBV7-2	13	ASSLLGGHNSPLH
TRBV20-1	12	SAGLAGAYNEQF
TRBV20-1	13	SALLGTRGTDGYT
TRBV19	12	ASSIVDGDYGYT
TRBV6-1	15	ASSDLRRPSSYNEQF
TRBV27	13	ASRYGGRNTGELF
TRBV21-1	10	ASSNSPQPQH
TRBV7-2	13	ASSLADRGSGEQY
TRBV28	12	ASSIPRGYNQQF
TRBV7-2	12	ASRTSGTKNEQF
TRBV5-1	14	ASSLPDLGRTDTQY
TRBV29-1	11	SVYDRRNEKLF
TRBV4-1	13	ASTLRAGGGETQY
TRBV29-1	10	SVAYENTEAF
TRBV6-1	14	ASSAPLAGGKNEQF
TRBV11-3	13	ASSLGPTRSETQY
TRBV6-1	9	ASSELREQY
TRBV20-1	13	SAPTPGQGSYEQY
TRBV5-1	12	ASSYDPQSMSQH
TRBV20-1	11	SAREQGNEKLF
TRBV12-3/TRBV12-4	12	ASSPGQGEGGYT
TRBV12-3/TRBV12-4	12	ASSLPAIENIQY
TRBV4-3	13	ASSQDLTGTDTQY
TRBV12-3/TRBV12-4	15	ASSLLFASGGTGELF
TRBV18	11	ASSPPSGGQQF
TRBV12-3/TRBV12-4	12	ASSPLSGLSELF
TRBV7-2	11	ASRLDGNQPQH
TRBV7-8	14	ASSLKRVAAPYEQY
TRBV5-1	14	ASSFGTLAIGETQY
TRBV18	10	ASSPERETQY
TRBV7-8	15	ASSLEGLAHRFNTQY
TRBV5-1	13	ASSPDFSGANVLT
TRBV29-1	10	SVDVGGYEQF
TRBV7-9	12	ASSFPRVDTEAF
TRBV4-3	11	ASSRRDGETQY
TRBV13	18	ASSPDPRLVTSSGANVLT
TRBV5-5	13	ASSLADRILDEQY
TRBV27	11	ASSFVGTGELF
TRBV12-3/TRBV12-4	14	ASSPWDRTNTGELF
TRBV29-1	11	SVDRGKGYGYT
TRBV3-1	13	ASSPHPWRGYEQY
TRBV6-1	11	ATSRDRDEKLF
TRBV10-3	11	AISDSGANEQF
TRBV3-1	14	ASSQINGRMNTEAF
TRBV5-1	11	ASRVGEYTEAF
TRBV7-2	13	ASSLEGVTSRELF
TRBV4-2	17	ASSATGTSGVPSYNEQF
TRBV7-6	13	ASRLDPISTGELF
TRBV20-1	12	SARGGVSSYEQY
TRBV12-3/TRBV12-4	10	ASSLRKETQY
TRBV25-1	13	ASSELAESTGELF
TRBV5-1	13	ASSTGQEHTDTQY
TRBV27	12	ASTPFQGTGELF
TRBV4-1	12	ASSHPRGVYEQY
TRBV5-1	12	ASSLDRANTEAF
TRBV7-2	13	ASSTTTGVAYEQY
TRBV19	15	ASPPPEAGLNTGELF